Sequencing of this TCR beta chain was carried out in a study of blood T cell repertoires in COVID-19. On the study more broadly: Samples taken during acute and convalescent COVID-19 were collected in the United States, Italy and Spain.

The V gene's germline CDR1 is GTSNPN and CDR2 SVGIG (reference sequence). Deletions cut 5 bases from V and 2 bases from J, with 7 bases between. CDR3 length equals 11 residues. The repertoire was sequenced with immunoSEQ multiplex PCR; TCRdb's copy has only in-frame clones and lacks some. The repertoire has a few hundred thousand clones, over 80% of them found once; the top ten carry 0.95% to 1.5%. The sample was peripheral blood. This receptor was obtained from a woman aged 25 to 39 with COVID-19, enrolled during active disease. V and J are TRBV30 and TRBJ2-7; D may match TRBD1 or TRBD2 (6 bases each). DNA of the CDR3: TGTGCCTGGGGGGGGCCCTACGAGCAGTACTTC. As protein: CAWGGPYEQYF.